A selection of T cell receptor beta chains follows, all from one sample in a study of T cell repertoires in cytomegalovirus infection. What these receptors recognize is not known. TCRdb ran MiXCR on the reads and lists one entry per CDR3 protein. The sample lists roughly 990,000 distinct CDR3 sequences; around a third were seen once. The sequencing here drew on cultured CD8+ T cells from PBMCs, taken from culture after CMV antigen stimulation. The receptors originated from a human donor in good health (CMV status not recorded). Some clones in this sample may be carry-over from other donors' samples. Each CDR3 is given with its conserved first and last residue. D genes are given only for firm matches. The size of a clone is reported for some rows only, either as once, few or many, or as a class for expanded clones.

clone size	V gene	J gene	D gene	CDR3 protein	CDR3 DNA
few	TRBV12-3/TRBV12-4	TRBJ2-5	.	CASRRSVYQETQYF	TGTGCCAGCAGGAGATCAGTGTACCAAGAGACCCAGTACTTC
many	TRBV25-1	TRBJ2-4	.	CASSESVEGGLKNIQYF	TGTGCCAGCAGTGAATCGGTCGAGGGGGGCCTAAAAAACATTCAGTACTTC
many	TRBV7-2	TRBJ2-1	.	CASRGWRGSRSNEQFF	TGTGCCAGCAGGGGCTGGAGGGGCTCCAGGTCCAATGAGCAGTTCTTC
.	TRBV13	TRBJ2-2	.	CASSTPNPGGRTGELFF	TGTGCCAGCAGCACACCCAACCCCGGGGGCCGGACCGGGGAGCTGTTTTTT
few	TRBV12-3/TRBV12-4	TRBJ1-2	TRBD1	CASRWTGGYGYTF	TGTGCCAGCAGATGGACAGGGGGCTATGGCTACACCTTC
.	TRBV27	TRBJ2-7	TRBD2	CASSLLESGVNEQYF	TGTGCCAGCAGTCTCCTTGAGAGCGGGGTGAACGAGCAGTACTTC
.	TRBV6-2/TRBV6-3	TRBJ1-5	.	CASSQDSQNQPQHF	TGTGCCAGCAGTCAGGACAGCCAAAATCAGCCCCAGCATTTT
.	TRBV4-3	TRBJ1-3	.	CASSQDRLENTIYF	TGCGCCAGCAGCCAAGATCGCCTGGAGAACACCATATATTTT
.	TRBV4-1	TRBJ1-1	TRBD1	CASSHAQGAGEAFF	TGCGCCAGCAGCCATGCACAGGGGGCTGGTGAAGCTTTCTTT
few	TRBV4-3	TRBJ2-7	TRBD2	CASSQEAGGSYEQYF	TGCGCCAGCAGCCAAGAAGCGGGGGGCTCCTACGAGCAGTACTTC
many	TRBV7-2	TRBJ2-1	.	CASPRAGSSYNEQFF	TGTGCCAGCCCCCGGGCGGGGAGCTCCTACAATGAGCAGTTCTTC
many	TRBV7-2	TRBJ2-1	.	CASSLAGADNEQFF	TGTGCCAGCAGCTTAGCGGGGGCCGACAATGAGCAGTTCTTC
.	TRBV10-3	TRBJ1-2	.	CAISDYLTGVTYGYTF	TGTGCCATCAGTGATTATCTGACAGGAGTGACCTATGGCTACACCTTC
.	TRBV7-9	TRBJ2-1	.	CASSRTKIPLYNEQFF	TGTGCCAGCAGTCGGACAAAAATACCTCTCTACAATGAGCAGTTCTTC
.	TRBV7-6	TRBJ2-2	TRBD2	CASSPKAGVDTGELFF	TGTGCCAGCAGCCCGAAAGCGGGGGTGGACACCGGGGAGCTGTTTTTT
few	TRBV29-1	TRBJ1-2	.	CSVLWQGEGYTF	TGCAGCGTTCTTTGGCAGGGCGAAGGCTACACCTTC
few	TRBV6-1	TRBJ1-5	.	CASSKGSGASQPQHF	TGTGCCAGCAGTAAAGGGTCGGGGGCTTCTCAGCCCCAGCATTTT
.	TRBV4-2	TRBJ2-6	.	CASSQDPNLLSGANVLTF	TGTGCCAGCAGCCAAGATCCCAACCTCCTCTCTGGGGCCAACGTCCTGACTTTC
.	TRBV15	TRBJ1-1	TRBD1	CATSRKPGQGAPRAFF	TGTGCCACCAGCAGAAAGCCGGGACAGGGGGCCCCGAGGGCTTTCTTT
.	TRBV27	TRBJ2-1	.	CASCFGGLYNEQFF	TGTGCCAGCTGTTTCGGGGGGCTTTACAATGAGCAGTTCTTC
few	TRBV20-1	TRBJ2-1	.	CSATGTVSYNEQFF	TGCAGTGCTACGGGAACAGTCTCCTACAATGAGCAGTTCTTC
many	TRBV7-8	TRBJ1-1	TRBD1	CASSSTGAEAFF	TGTGCCAGCAGCTCCACAGGGGCTGAAGCTTTCTTT
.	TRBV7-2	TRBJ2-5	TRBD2	CASSFASGGMETQYF	TGTGCCAGCAGCTTTGCTAGCGGGGGGATGGAGACCCAGTACTTC
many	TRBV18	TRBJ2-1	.	CASSPVGGRYNEQFF	TGTGCCAGCTCACCGGTCGGGGGCCGGTACAATGAGCAGTTCTTC
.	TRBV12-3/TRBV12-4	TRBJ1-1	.	CASTPPVGMNTEAFF	TGTGCCAGCACTCCACCGGTCGGGATGAACACTGAAGCTTTCTTT
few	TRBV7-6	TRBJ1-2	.	CASSLERQHGYTF	TGTGCCAGCAGCTTAGAACGACAGCACGGCTACACCTTC
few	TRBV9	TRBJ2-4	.	CASSVNRAANIQYF	TGTGCCAGCAGCGTGAACAGGGCAGCAAACATTCAGTACTTC
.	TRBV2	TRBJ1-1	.	CASSGRGGAEAFF	TGTGCCAGCAGTGGCAGGGGAGGGGCTGAGGCTTTCTTT
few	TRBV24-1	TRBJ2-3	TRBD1	CATSDPGQGRGTDTQYF	TGTGCCACCAGTGATCCAGGACAGGGGAGAGGTACAGATACGCAGTATTTT
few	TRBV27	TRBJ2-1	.	CASSSGLGEFF	TGTGCCAGCAGTTCGGGCTTAGGGGAGTTCTTC
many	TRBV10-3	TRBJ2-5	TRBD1	CAISEWGQGQETQYF	TGTGCCATCAGTGAGTGGGGACAGGGGCAAGAGACCCAGTACTTC
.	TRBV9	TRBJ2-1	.	CASSPSGNYNEQFF	TGTGCCAGCAGCCCCTCCGGGAACTACAATGAGCAGTTCTTC
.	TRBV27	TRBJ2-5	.	CANSLSPYAKKETQYF	TGTGCCAACAGTTTATCCCCCTACGCGAAAAAAGAGACCCAGTACTTC
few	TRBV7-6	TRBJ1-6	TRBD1	CASSPLQGPPLHF	TGTGCCAGCAGCCCCCTACAGGGGCCACCCCTCCACTTT
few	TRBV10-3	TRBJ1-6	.	CAISEFKVYNSPLHF	TGTGCCATCAGTGAGTTCAAGGTTTATAATTCACCCCTCCACTTT
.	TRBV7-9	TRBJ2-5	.	CASSLPAGQEPQYF	TGTGCCAGCAGCTTACCAGCGGGACAAGAGCCCCAGTACTTC
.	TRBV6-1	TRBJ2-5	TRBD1	CASSEAWTGAFETQYF	TGTGCCAGCAGTGAAGCGTGGACAGGGGCGTTCGAGACCCAGTACTTC
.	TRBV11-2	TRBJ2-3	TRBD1	CASSTRTGLDTQYF	TGTGCCAGCAGCACCCGGACAGGGTTGGATACGCAGTATTTT
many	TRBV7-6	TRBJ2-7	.	CASSFQATSYEQYF	TGTGCCAGCAGCTTTCAGGCCACCTCCTACGAGCAGTACTTC
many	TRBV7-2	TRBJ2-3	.	CASSLGSATGGSAQYF	TGTGCCAGCAGCCTAGGGTCCGCCACGGGCGGATCGGCGCAGTATTTT
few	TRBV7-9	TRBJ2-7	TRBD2	CASSSRASGGPSSYEQYF	TGTGCCAGCAGCTCGAGGGCTAGCGGGGGGCCCTCCTCCTACGAGCAGTACTTC
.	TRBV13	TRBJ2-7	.	CASSPRAGASYEQYF	TGTGCCAGCAGCCCTCGGGCAGGGGCCTCCTACGAGCAGTACTTC
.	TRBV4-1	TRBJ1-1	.	CASSQVVDTEAFF	TGCGCCAGCAGCCAAGTTGTGGACACTGAAGCTTTCTTT
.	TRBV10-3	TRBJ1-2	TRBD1	CASSEGQDPYGYTF	TGTGCCAGCTCCGAAGGACAGGACCCCTATGGCTACACCTTC
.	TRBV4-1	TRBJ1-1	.	CASSQERTSNTEAFF	TGCGCCAGCAGCCAAGAAAGGACGTCTAACACTGAAGCTTTCTTT
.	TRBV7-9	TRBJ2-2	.	CASNLLNAGELFF	TGTGCCAGCAACCTACTGAACGCCGGGGAGCTGTTTTTT
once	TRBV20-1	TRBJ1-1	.	CSAANTEAFF	TGCAGTGCCGCGAACACTGAAGCTTTCTTT
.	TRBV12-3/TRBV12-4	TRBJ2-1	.	CASIPGPGYNEQFF	TGTGCCAGCATTCCGGGACCGGGGTACAATGAGCAGTTCTTC
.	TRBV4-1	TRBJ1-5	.	CASSQDGGVDQPQHF	TGCGCCAGCAGCCAAGATGGAGGGGTAGATCAGCCCCAGCATTTT
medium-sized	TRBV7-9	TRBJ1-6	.	CASSLGSGSNSPLHF	TGTGCCAGCAGCTTAGGATCAGGGAGCAACTCACCCCTCCACTTT
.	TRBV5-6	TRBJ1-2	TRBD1	CASSSTGGDYYGYTF	TGTGCCAGCAGCTCGACAGGGGGCGACTACTATGGCTACACCTTC
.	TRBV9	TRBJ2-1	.	CASSVSGSAGATYNEQFF	TGTGCCAGCAGCGTATCCGGTTCGGCGGGGGCTACCTACAATGAGCAGTTCTTC